These T cell receptor beta chains were read from a single sample in a study of blood T cell repertoires in COVID-19. TCRdb's table, derived via immunoSEQ multiplex PCR, lists solely in-frame clones and lacks some. Found here are approximately 300,000 clones, around 89% of them singletons; the top ten hold around 0.84%. The material sequenced was peripheral blood. Source of these receptors: a man younger than 40 with acute or convalescent COVID-19. CDR3s include the opening cysteine and the closing phenylalanine or tryptophan. Each record gives: J gene, V gene, clone size, D gene, CDR3 DNA, CDR3 protein. D genes are given only for firm matches. Clone sizes are given selectively: once, few, many, or a class where the clone is expanded.

J: TRBJ2-7
V: TRBV28
size: .
D: .
DNA: TGTGCCAGCAGCGGGGGAGGGGGGACTTTGCGATTGTACGAGCAGTACTTC
CDR3: CASSGGGGTLRLYEQYF

J: TRBJ1-1
V: TRBV5-1
size: .
D: .
DNA: TGCGCCAGCAGCTTGGATGGGGGCCTGGACACTGAAGCTTTCTTT
CDR3: CASSLDGGLDTEAFF

J: TRBJ1-5
V: TRBV3-1/TRBV3-2
size: .
D: .
DNA: TGTGCCAGCAGCTATGGGCGAAGACAGCCCCAGCATTTT
CDR3: CASSYGRRQPQHF

J: TRBJ2-1
V: TRBV6-6
size: .
D: .
DNA: TGTGCCAGCAGTTACCTAGGCCCCGCATTGAATGAGCAGTTCTTC
CDR3: CASSYLGPALNEQFF

J: TRBJ1-6
V: TRBV27
size: .
D: .
DNA: TGTGCCAGCAGTCTCTCACAGGGCTGGGATTCACCCCTCCACTTT
CDR3: CASSLSQGWDSPLHF

J: TRBJ1-5
V: TRBV5-5
size: .
D: .
DNA: TGTGCCAGCAGCTTGGCCGCCAGTTTTGTTCAGCCCCAGCATTTT
CDR3: CASSLAASFVQPQHF

J: TRBJ1-2
V: TRBV24-1
size: .
D: .
DNA: TGTGCCACCCCTGAAGGGGGGGGCGCGCGCTGCCACTATGGCTACACCTTC
CDR3: CATPEGGGARCHYGYTF

J: TRBJ1-6
V: TRBV7-2
size: few
D: .
DNA: TGTGCCAGCAGCTTTTGGGTTACTAGCTCACCCCTCCACTTT
CDR3: CASSFWVTSSPLHF

J: TRBJ2-1
V: TRBV11-3
size: .
D: .
DNA: TGTGCCAGCAGCCCGAATTACAGGGATGAGCAGTTCTTC
CDR3: CASSPNYRDEQFF

J: TRBJ1-1
V: TRBV18
size: .
D: .
DNA: TGTGCCAGCTCACCACCGAATTCGGAACAGCCTGAAGCTTTCTTT
CDR3: CASSPPNSEQPEAFF

J: TRBJ2-3
V: TRBV5-4
size: .
D: TRBD2
DNA: TGTGCCAGCAGCACCCGACTAGCGGGAGCAGTTGATACGCAGTATTTT
CDR3: CASSTRLAGAVDTQYF

J: TRBJ1-1
V: TRBV7-8
size: .
D: TRBD1
DNA: TGTGCCAGCAGCCGAAGGACAGGCCCTGAAGCTTTCTTT
CDR3: CASSRRTGPEAFF

J: TRBJ1-5
V: TRBV19
size: .
D: .
DNA: TGTGCCAGTAGCCCAGTTAGCAATCAGCCCCAGCATTTT
CDR3: CASSPVSNQPQHF

J: TRBJ2-5
V: TRBV5-1
size: .
D: TRBD2
DNA: TGCGCCAGCAGCTTTACCGGCGGGAGTGGAGAGACCCAGTACTTC
CDR3: CASSFTGGSGETQYF

J: TRBJ2-5
V: TRBV10-2
size: .
D: TRBD2
DNA: TGCGCCAGCAGTGAGTCTGTAAGGCTAGCGGGAGGGACCCAGTACTTC
CDR3: CASSESVRLAGGTQYF

J: TRBJ2-1
V: TRBV2
size: .
D: TRBD2
DNA: TGTGCCAGCACTATGCCGGGACTAGCCAGCTCCTACAATGAGCAGTTCTTC
CDR3: CASTMPGLASSYNEQFF

J: TRBJ2-1
V: TRBV18
size: .
D: TRBD2
DNA: TGTGCCAGCTCTCCCCTGGCGGGGGGCGGGTCGCTGGCTGAGCAGTTCTTC
CDR3: CASSPLAGGGSLAEQFF

J: TRBJ1-2
V: TRBV4-1
size: .
D: .
DNA: TGCGCCAGCAGCGATCCTCAGGGAAACTATGGCTACACCTTC
CDR3: CASSDPQGNYGYTF